These T cell receptor beta chains were read from a single sample in a study of memory CD4+ T cells and cytomegalovirus serostatus. Generated by immunoSEQ multiplex PCR, the TCRdb table keeps only in-frame clones and is missing some. Seen here are 30,000 to 45,000 clones, around 80% observed once, and the top ten hold around 5.2%. The source material was memory CD4+ T cells from blood. The source of these receptors is an adult in good health and CMV-seropositive. Both conserved end residues are part of each CDR3. A D gene is named only where the DNA matches it firmly. Some rows mark clone size as missing; the rest say once, few, many or name a class of expanded clone.

abundance: .
j_gene: TRBJ2-7
len: 15
v_gene: TRBV18
d_gene: .
CDR3nt: TGTGCCAGCTCACCGGACAGCCGACCCTCCTACGAGCAGTACTTC
CDR3aa: CASSPDSRPSYEQYF

abundance: .
j_gene: TRBJ2-3
len: 15
v_gene: TRBV5-1
d_gene: TRBD2
CDR3nt: TGCGCCAGCAGCCGACTAGCCGGGGGCACAGATACGCAGTATTTT
CDR3aa: CASSRLAGGTDTQYF

abundance: .
j_gene: TRBJ2-4
len: 16
v_gene: TRBV28
d_gene: .
CDR3nt: TGTGCCAGCAGCGCCGGATCGGACTTAGCCAAAAACATTCAGTACTTC
CDR3aa: CASSAGSDLAKNIQYF

abundance: .
j_gene: TRBJ1-3
len: 14
v_gene: TRBV6-5
d_gene: .
CDR3nt: TGTGCCAGCCGAAATCAGGGGCCTGGAAACACCATATATTTT
CDR3aa: CASRNQGPGNTIYF

abundance: .
j_gene: TRBJ2-1
len: 14
v_gene: TRBV28
d_gene: TRBD2
CDR3nt: TGTGCCAGCCTCCGGGACTATCCCTACAATGAGCAGTTCTTC
CDR3aa: CASLRDYPYNEQFF

abundance: .
j_gene: TRBJ2-1
len: 19
v_gene: TRBV5-1
d_gene: TRBD2
CDR3nt: TGCGCCAGCAGCTTGGGTACGGGGGGTTCGTTGAGCTCCTACAATGAGCAGTTCTTC
CDR3aa: CASSLGTGGSLSSYNEQFF

abundance: .
j_gene: TRBJ2-1
len: 17
v_gene: TRBV4-2
d_gene: .
CDR3nt: TGTGCCAGCAGCCGACAAGGGGTGCGGGGCGTATACAATGAGCAGTTCTTC
CDR3aa: CASSRQGVRGVYNEQFF

abundance: .
j_gene: TRBJ1-1
len: 16
v_gene: TRBV14
d_gene: TRBD1
CDR3nt: TGTGCCAGCAGCCTTTTTTGGGGACAGACGAACACTGAAGCTTTCTTT
CDR3aa: CASSLFWGQTNTEAFF

abundance: few
j_gene: TRBJ2-7
len: 15
v_gene: TRBV7-8
d_gene: TRBD1
CDR3nt: TGTGCCAGCAGCTTAGCGGGGACAGGGATTGCCGAGCAGTACTTC
CDR3aa: CASSLAGTGIAEQYF

abundance: once
j_gene: TRBJ1-1
len: 13
v_gene: TRBV9
d_gene: .
CDR3nt: TGTGCCAGCAGCGTAGAACGGGGGGGAGAAGCTTTCTTT
CDR3aa: CASSVERGGEAFF

abundance: .
j_gene: TRBJ2-7
len: 13
v_gene: TRBV4-3
d_gene: .
CDR3nt: TGCGCCAGCAGCCAAGATTCCTCTCGGGGGCAGTACTTC
CDR3aa: CASSQDSSRGQYF

abundance: once
j_gene: TRBJ1-3
len: 15
v_gene: TRBV7-7
d_gene: .
CDR3nt: TGTGCCAGCATGGAAGTATCCTATCCGGGGAGCACCATATATTTT
CDR3aa: CASMEVSYPGSTIYF

abundance: .
j_gene: TRBJ1-4
len: 16
v_gene: TRBV4-3
d_gene: TRBD1
CDR3nt: TGCGCCAGCAGCCAATTTTCGGGACAGGGTAACGAAAAACTGTTTTTT
CDR3aa: CASSQFSGQGNEKLFF

abundance: .
j_gene: TRBJ2-3
len: 15
v_gene: TRBV7-2
d_gene: TRBD2
CDR3nt: TGTGCCAGCAGCCTCGCGGGAGGGAGGGCAGATACGCAGTATTTT
CDR3aa: CASSLAGGRADTQYF

abundance: .
j_gene: TRBJ1-2
len: 13
v_gene: TRBV5-4
d_gene: TRBD1
CDR3nt: TGTGCCAGCAGCGTGGGACAGGGATATGGCTACACCTTC
CDR3aa: CASSVGQGYGYTF

abundance: .
j_gene: TRBJ2-7
len: 14
v_gene: TRBV5-4
d_gene: .
CDR3nt: TGTGCCAGCAGCTCAATGACCGCTTCCTACGAGCAGTACTTC
CDR3aa: CASSSMTASYEQYF

abundance: .
j_gene: TRBJ1-1
len: 18
v_gene: TRBV9
d_gene: .
CDR3nt: TGTGCCAGCGACAACCCAGCCAACGCGGACGGGGGGAACACTGAAGCTTTCTTT
CDR3aa: CASDNPANADGGNTEAFF

abundance: .
j_gene: TRBJ1-1
len: 15
v_gene: TRBV5-1
d_gene: .
CDR3nt: TGCGCCAGCAGCTTGGATACAGGGTTGAACACTGAAGCTTTCTTT
CDR3aa: CASSLDTGLNTEAFF

abundance: .
j_gene: TRBJ1-1
len: 12
v_gene: TRBV7-9
d_gene: TRBD1
CDR3nt: TGTGCCAGTTACAGGGGGTGGACTGAAGCTTTCTTT
CDR3aa: CASYRGWTEAFF

abundance: once
j_gene: TRBJ2-1
len: 15
v_gene: TRBV5-8
d_gene: TRBD2
CDR3nt: TGTGCCAGCAGCTTGGAACTAGCGGGACACAATGAGCAGTTCTTC
CDR3aa: CASSLELAGHNEQFF

abundance: .
j_gene: TRBJ2-7
len: 14
v_gene: TRBV7-8
d_gene: .
CDR3nt: TGTGCCAGCAGCCCAAGGACACTCTCCTACGAGCAGTACTTC
CDR3aa: CASSPRTLSYEQYF

abundance: .
j_gene: TRBJ1-3
len: 12
v_gene: TRBV6-1
d_gene: .
CDR3nt: TGTGCCAGCAGTGATCCGGGGACGGCCTTCTATTTT
CDR3aa: CASSDPGTAFYF

abundance: .
j_gene: TRBJ2-3
len: 17
v_gene: TRBV5-1
d_gene: TRBD2
CDR3nt: TGCGCCAGCAGCTTGGAAGGGATAGCGGGGGACACAGATACGCAGTATTTT
CDR3aa: CASSLEGIAGDTDTQYF

abundance: few
j_gene: TRBJ2-3
len: 17
v_gene: TRBV4-2
d_gene: TRBD2
CDR3nt: TGTGCCAGCAGCCAAGATGGCCTAGCGGGGGACACAGATACGCAGTATTTT
CDR3aa: CASSQDGLAGDTDTQYF

abundance: .
j_gene: TRBJ2-1
len: 14
v_gene: TRBV4-3
d_gene: .
CDR3nt: TGCGCCAGCAGCCAAAGAGCAGGGTTCAATGAGCAGTTCTTC
CDR3aa: CASSQRAGFNEQFF

abundance: .
j_gene: TRBJ1-2
len: 15
v_gene: TRBV4-1
d_gene: .
CDR3nt: TGCGCCAGCAGCCTTCGGGACGGACCTAACTATGGCTACACCTTC
CDR3aa: CASSLRDGPNYGYTF

abundance: .
j_gene: TRBJ2-3
len: 15
v_gene: TRBV4-2
d_gene: .
CDR3nt: TGTGCCAGCAGCCAAGATAGCTCCCGAACAGATACGCAGTATTTT
CDR3aa: CASSQDSSRTDTQYF

abundance: .
j_gene: TRBJ2-5
len: 16
v_gene: TRBV9
d_gene: TRBD2
CDR3nt: TGTGCCAGCAGCCCCCTTAGCGGGGGGGCCCAAGAGACCCAGTACTTC
CDR3aa: CASSPLSGGAQETQYF

abundance: .
j_gene: TRBJ2-7
len: 14
v_gene: TRBV18
d_gene: TRBD2
CDR3nt: TGTGCCAGCTCACTTGGAGGGAGGGCCTACGAGCAGTACTTC
CDR3aa: CASSLGGRAYEQYF

abundance: .
j_gene: TRBJ1-2
len: 11
v_gene: TRBV29-1
d_gene: .
CDR3nt: TGCAGCGTTGATAGCGGGTATGGCTACACCTTC
CDR3aa: CSVDSGYGYTF

abundance: .
j_gene: TRBJ1-6
len: 13
v_gene: TRBV4-3
d_gene: .
CDR3nt: TGCGCCAGCAGCCTGACAGCGGGCTCACCCCTCCACTTT
CDR3aa: CASSLTAGSPLHF